This TCR beta chain comes out of a study of beta chain features in type 1 diabetes. Study-wide findings and caveats: For Type 1 diabetes patients, all four CD4+ subsets carried TCRB CDR3s that were moderately but significantly shorter. Compared with healthy donors, patients appeared to share more similar naive, central memory and regulatory TCRB repertoires.

The CDR3 totals 16 residues. Per germline, CDR1 SGHRS and CDR2 YFSETQ. Germline trimming cut 0 bases from V and 1 base from J; bases unmatched to any gene: 5. All of the isolated RNA was reverse transcribed, so expressed TCRB transcripts were sequenced. The assay was immunoSEQ multiplex PCR, and TCRdb's table has in-frame clones only and misses some. The top ten clones hold approximately 0.011% of a sample with a few hundred thousand clones, around an eighth of them seen once. A few counts support this clone. The antigen remains undetermined. The rearrangement joins TRBV5-1 to TRBJ2-3, with TRBD1 matching 7 bases. Material for sequencing was naive CD4+ T cells from blood. The sequence derives from a young woman with type 1 diabetes. The CDR3 loop is CASSLGKGAGTDTQYF. The CDR3 DNA reads TGCGCCAGCAGCTTGGGAAAGGGGGCGGGCACAGATACGCAGTATTTT.